This TCR beta chain was sequenced during a study of T-cell reconstitution after alpha-beta-depleted transplantation in children. Unique molecular identifiers were incorporated during preparation of the TCRbeta library. Each CDR3 protein gets one entry after TCRdb re-called the PCR reads with MiXCR. Altogether over 200,000 distinct CDR3 sequences are present, about a tenth being singletons, with the ten largest covering roughly 30%. CDR1 and CDR2 (germline): SEHNR, FQNEAQ (reference sequence). CDR3 size: 14 residues. Losses at the gene ends were 6 bases for V and 4 bases for J; bases not matched to a gene: 9.

This sequence originates from a child in the first two years of life with acute myeloid leukemia, due to receive a stem cell transplant. The material was PBMCs, obtained before TCRalphabeta/CD19-depleted stem cell transplant. The chain employs TRBV7-9 and TRBJ2-7; 7 bases align to TRBD2. CDR3 DNA sequence: TGTGCCAGCAGTCCCGGACTAGTCGGGTACGAGCAGTACTTC. Its protein product is CASSPGLVGYEQYF. Variable domain in full (rest from reference TRBV7-9 and TRBJ2-7): DTGVSQNPRHKITKRGQNVTFRCDPISEHNRLYWYRQTLGQGPEFLTYFQNEAQLEKSRLLSDRFSAERPKGSFSTLEIQRTEQGDSAMYLCASSPGLVGYEQYFGPGTRLTVT.